The clone carrying this T cell receptor beta chain was seen once. Each cell subset's genomic DNA was divided evenly among several immunoSEQ plates. The table came from immunoSEQ multiplex PCR; TCRdb's copy has only in-frame clones and leaves some out. In the table there are 2 million to 2.5 million clones, approximately 95% of which are singletons. This sample was included in a study of shared clonotypes between healthy human individuals. The CDR3 is 17 amino acids. CDR1 and CDR2 (germline): SGHVS, FQNEAQ. The ends were cut back, 6 bases at V and 6 bases at J, with 25 bases in the middle. This TCR came from a young man in good health. The chain recombines TRBV7-8 with TRBJ2-3; D is perhaps TRBD2 (7 bases). Sequencing was performed on naive CD4+ T cells sorted from blood. Subset: CD45RA+ positively selected. Here the CDR3 reads CASSYQGNLGGRDTQYF. For the CDR3, the DNA is TGTGCCAGCAGTTATCAGGGAAATCTGGGGGGGCGGGATACGCAGTATTTT.